The 24 T cell receptor beta chains listed next were all sequenced from one sample in a study of PD-1 blockade in classical Hodgkin lymphoma (dated by TCRdb to the early 2020s). Library preparation was by the immunoSEQ multiplex PCR assay. TCRdb re-hosts the immuneACCESS table, in-frame sequences only. Its copies lack some clones; in the studies checked, an unresolved V gene accounts for under half of them, and the cause for the rest is not known. Recorded for this sample are 10,000 to 15,000 clones; roughly 80% of them occurred a single time. 20% to 30% of the sample goes to the ten largest clones. The intended sense of this specimen's time point label: cycle 1 day 1 (C1D1), immediately before nivolumab initiation. Every trial patient had relapsed after autologous stem cell transplantation, and cohorts A, B and C differed in prior brentuximab vedotin exposure. Sequencing used peripheral blood mononuclear cells (PBMCs), obtained at baseline. The source is a human donor with classical Hodgkin lymphoma.

This clone was observed a single time. The chain joins TRBV28 to TRBJ2-2, with D perhaps TRBD2 (6 bases). V lost 7 bases to trimming and J lost 4 bases, with 13 bases between them. The CDR3 covers 14 residues. The V gene's germline CDR1 is MDHEN and CDR2 SYDVKM. This CDR3 reads CASTRDFFTGELFF. The CDR3 DNA follows: TGTGCCAGCACTAGGGACTTCTTCACCGGGGAGCTGTTTTTT.

The chain recombines TRBV18 with TRBJ1-5; D possibly corresponds to TRBD1 (5 bases). CDR1 is KGHSH and CDR2 is LQKENI in the germline V gene. The CDR3 contains 21 residues. V shed 3 bases and J shed 2 bases, with 29 bases lying between them. The CDR3 spells CASSPSRQYPWWVEGNQPQHF. The CDR3 bases are TGTGCCAGCTCACCTTCCAGACAGTACCCTTGGTGGGTTGAGGGCAATCAGCCCCAGCATTTT. Drawing the rest from reference TRBV18 and TRBJ1-5, the complete variable domain is NAGVMQNPRHLVRRRGQEARLRCSPMKGHSHVYWYRQLPEEGLKFMVYLQKENIIDESGMPKERFSAEFPKEGPSILRIQQVVRGDSAAYFCASSPSRQYPWWVEGNQPQHFGDGTRLSIL.

This clone has more than one count but fewer than ten. This rearrangement joins TRBV9 to TRBJ2-1, with D perhaps matching TRBD1 (5 bases). Germline V gene data show CDR1 as SGDLS and CDR2 as YYNGEE. The length of the CDR3 is 14 residues. Trimming took off 3 bases at V and 0 bases at J, with 7 bases between the two ends. This CDR3 is CASSARGSYNEQFF. As DNA, the CDR3 is TGTGCCAGCAGCGCTAGGGGCTCCTACAATGAGCAGTTCTTC.

The V and J genes are TRBV5-5 and TRBJ2-2; 10 bases are a match to TRBD1. CDR1 SGHKS and CDR2 YYEKEE come from the germline V gene (reference sequence). The V gene end was trimmed by 2 bases and the J gene end by 3 bases; junction bases not matched to a gene: 4. The CDR3 has 16 residues. The CDR3, as DNA: TGTGCCAGCAGCTTCGGACAGGGGGTTTACACCGGGGAGCTGTTTTTT. Protein product: CASSFGQGVYTGELFF.

This clone appeared a few times. V and J are TRBV6-1 and TRBJ2-7, with D maybe TRBD2 (6 bases). CDR1 and CDR2 from the germline V gene are MNHNS and SASEGT. The CDR3 loop spans 12 amino acids. V gave up 6 bases and J gave up 3 bases, with 9 bases separating them. The CDR3 here is CASRGGIYEQYF. For the CDR3, the DNA is TGTGCCAGCAGGGGGGGAATCTACGAGCAGTACTTC.

The chain carries TRBV5-6 and TRBJ1-2; 8 bases agree with TRBD1. Germline V gene lookup returns CDR1 SGHDT and CDR2 YYEEEE. Trimming removed 0 bases from V and 6 bases from J; junction bases left unmatched: 1. This CDR3 is 13 amino acids long. This CDR3 reads CASSLAQGDGYTF. In nucleotides, the CDR3 is TGTGCCAGCAGCTTGGCACAGGGGGATGGCTACACCTTC.

The chain recombines TRBV10-3 with TRBJ2-3; maybe TRBD1 (5 bases). Looked up from germline, CDR1 is ENHRY and CDR2 is SYGVKD. V lost 3 bases, J lost 1 base, and 11 bases lay in between. CDR3 size: 15 residues. The CDR3, as DNA: TGTGCCATCAGTGACCCAGGGAACGGCACAGATACGCAGTATTTT. As protein: CAISDPGNGTDTQYF.

The chain is built from TRBV5-6 and TRBJ2-7; TRBD2 is a possible D gene (6 bases). Germline V lookup: CDR1 SGHDT, CDR2 YYEEEE. This CDR3 has 14 amino acids. The V end lost 3 bases, the J end lost 6 bases, and 16 bases lay between the germline ends. CDR3 coding DNA: TGTGCCAGCAGCTCCCTTATACTAGCCCCCGAGCAGTACTTC. It encodes CASSSLILAPEQYF.

This clone was observed a handful of times. The chain uses TRBV7-9 and TRBJ2-2; 7 bases are a match to TRBD2. CDR3 size: 16 residues. The trim removed 2 bases at V and 3 bases at J, leaving 6 bases unmatched. Germline lookup yields CDR1 SEHNR and CDR2 FQNEAQ (reference sequence). The CDR3 DNA reads as TGTGCCAGCAGCTTATCTTGGCGGGAGCACACCGGGGAGCTGTTTTTT. Protein sequence: CASSLSWREHTGELFF.

Here the CDR3 reads CASSQGSEQYF. CDR3 in DNA: TGTGCCAGCAGCCAGGGAAGCGAGCAGTACTTC. V is TRBV14 and J is TRBJ2-7; D is uncertain. This CDR3 has 11 amino acids. Trimming shortened V by 3 bases and J by 6 bases, and 6 bases separated the two germline ends. Germline-derived CDR1 and CDR2 are SGHDN and FVKESK.

As DNA, the CDR3 is TGTGCCAGCAGCCAAGATGCGGGCGAAAAACTGTTTTTT. This gives the protein CASSQDAGEKLFF. V usage is TRBV14 and J usage is TRBJ1-4; D is uncertain. The CDR3 is made up of 13 amino acids. Germline V CDR1 and CDR2: SGHDN, FVKESK. Trimming cost V 0 bases and J 8 bases, with 7 bases left between them.

CDR3 residues: CASSPTGVGYNEQFF. In DNA, the CDR3 is TGTGCCAGTAGTCCCACAGGGGTGGGTTACAATGAGCAGTTCTTC. The chain recombines TRBV19 with TRBJ2-1, with TRBD1 identical over 7 bases. Germline values: CDR1 LNHDA, CDR2 SQIVND (reference sequence). The CDR3 spans 15 residues. V lost 5 bases to trimming and J lost 4 bases; unmatched junction nucleotides: 8.

The rearrangement uses TRBV5-1 and TRBJ2-7; 12 nucleotides line up with TRBD1. With V trimmed by 0 bases and J by 5 bases, 6 bases remained unmatched. This CDR3 region has 16 residues. The germline V gene has CDR1 SGHRS and CDR2 YFSETQ. The CDR3: CASSLDTGTGGHEQYF. CDR3 coding DNA: TGCGCCAGCAGCTTGGACACCGGGACAGGGGGCCACGAGCAGTACTTC.

This clone was counted a few times. The J gene is TRBJ2-3, the V gene TRBV18; D gene unclear. V shed 3 bases and J shed 1 base, with 8 bases lying between them. The germline V gene has CDR1 KGHSH and CDR2 LQKENI. The CDR3 is 14 residues long. CDR3 nucleotide sequence: TGTGCCAGCTCACCCTGGCAGCGCACAGATACGCAGTATTTT. Translated, it gives CASSPWQRTDTQYF.

CDR3 sequence: CASRLGTPNTEAFF. CDR3 DNA: TGTGCCAGCAGATTGGGTACCCCGAACACTGAAGCTTTCTTT. The chain recombines TRBV2 with TRBJ1-1; D gene ambiguous. The CDR3 sequence is 14 residues long. Germline V gene lookup returns CDR1 SNHLY and CDR2 FYNNEI. Trimming pared 6 bases from V and 1 base from J, leaving 12 bases between.

This rearrangement joins TRBV5-1 to TRBJ2-1, with D uncertain. The V and J ends lost 6 bases and 6 bases respectively, with 13 bases between them. The CDR3 consists of 13 residues. The germline V gene has CDR1 SGHRS and CDR2 YFSETQ. In DNA form, the CDR3 reads TGCGCCAGCAAAGTCGGAAAGACCAATGAGCAGTTCTTC. Translated: CASKVGKTNEQFF.

The genes are TRBV28 and TRBJ1-3; D perhaps matches TRBD1 (5 bases). Germline lookup yields CDR1 MDHEN and CDR2 SYDVKM. Trimming pared 6 bases from V and 3 bases from J, leaving 15 bases between. This CDR3 contains 15 residues. The CDR3 loop reads CASSSYGGYGNTIYF. Written as DNA, the CDR3 is TGTGCCAGCAGCTCTTACGGGGGGTATGGAAACACCATATATTTT.

CDR3 loop: CASSWAGRITDTQYF. The CDR3 bases are TGTGCCAGCAGTTGGGCTGGGCGGATCACAGATACGCAGTATTTT. The V and J genes are TRBV28 and TRBJ2-3, with D uncertain. The germline CDR1 and CDR2 sequences are MDHEN and SYDVKM. V gave up 4 bases and J gave up 2 bases, with 13 bases separating them. The CDR3 is made up of 15 amino acids.

The rearrangement links TRBV7-9 to TRBJ2-4; 8 nucleotides line up with TRBD1. This CDR3 region has 14 residues. J was trimmed by 11 bases and V by 4 bases; bases with no gene match: 10. The germline gives CDR1 SEHNR, CDR2 FQNEAQ (reference sequence). In nucleotides, the CDR3 is TGTGCCAGCAGCTCTGCCCGGACAGGGAATGTTCAGTACTTC. It is translated as CASSSARTGNVQYF.

This rearrangement joins TRBV6-1 to TRBJ2-2, with 8 bases fitting TRBD2. Looked up from germline, CDR1 is MNHNS and CDR2 is SASEGT. The CDR3 spans 15 residues. The V segment lost 4 bases and the J segment 7 bases; nucleotides outside the gene matches: 8. The CDR3 nucleotides are TGTGCCAGCAGTGCCGGGACTAGTCATAACGGGGAGCTGTTTTTT. Protein sequence: CASSAGTSHNGELFF.

The chain carries TRBV5-1 and TRBJ2-2; D perhaps matches TRBD1 (6 bases). Germline CDR1 and CDR2: SGHRS and YFSETQ. This CDR3 contains 13 residues. The germline V and J ends were trimmed by 5 bases and 8 bases, with 13 bases remaining between them. The CDR3 region is CASRRTDRGELFF. CDR3 nucleotide sequence: TGCGCCAGCAGGCGGACAGACAGAGGGGAGCTGTTTTTT.

The rearrangement joins TRBV11-2 to TRBJ2-1; a weak D match, TRBD2 (5 bases). The CDR3 covers 16 residues. The V end lost 5 bases, the J end lost 2 bases, and 16 bases lay between the germline ends. Germline V lookup: CDR1 SGHAT, CDR2 FQNNGV. DNA for the CDR3: TGTGCCAGCAGCCCGAGGGCTGTAGCCACCTACAATGAGCAGTTCTTC. Residues: CASSPRAVATYNEQFF. Full variable domain (missing parts from reference TRBV11-2 and TRBJ2-1): EAGVAQSPRYKIIEKRQSVAFWCNPISGHATLYWYQQILGQGPKLLIQFQNNGVVDDSQLPKDRFSAERLKGVDSTLKIQPAKLEDSAVYLCASSPRAVATYNEQFFGPGTRLTVL.

The chain couples TRBV27 to TRBJ2-7; D possibly uses TRBD1 or TRBD2 (5 bases each). The ends were cut back, 2 bases at V and 6 bases at J, with 14 bases in the middle. CDR3 length: 14 amino acids. Germline assignment: CDR1 MNHEY and CDR2 SMNVEV (reference sequence). This CDR3 is CASSLPGAPAEQYF. The CDR3 DNA follows: TGTGCCAGCAGTTTACCCGGGGCACCGGCCGAGCAGTACTTC.

This clone was picked up one time. The V and J genes are TRBV5-1 and TRBJ2-5, with 7 bases matching TRBD2. V shed 3 bases, J shed 4 bases, and the junction held 15 bases outside the gene matches. The CDR3 runs 17 residues. Germline CDR1 and CDR2: SGHRS and YFSETQ. DNA for the CDR3: TGCGCCAGCAGCTCTCTCCGGGTTGGGGGGGAGGCAGAGACCCAGTACTTC. It is translated as CASSSLRVGGEAETQYF. Combining the CDR3 with reference TRBV5-1 and TRBJ2-5 gives the whole variable domain KAGVTQTPRYLIKTRGQQVTLSCSPISGHRSVSWYQQTPGQGLQFLFEYFSETQRNKGNFPGRFSGRQFSNSRSEMNVSTLELGDSALYLCASSSLRVGGEAETQYFGPGTRLLVL.